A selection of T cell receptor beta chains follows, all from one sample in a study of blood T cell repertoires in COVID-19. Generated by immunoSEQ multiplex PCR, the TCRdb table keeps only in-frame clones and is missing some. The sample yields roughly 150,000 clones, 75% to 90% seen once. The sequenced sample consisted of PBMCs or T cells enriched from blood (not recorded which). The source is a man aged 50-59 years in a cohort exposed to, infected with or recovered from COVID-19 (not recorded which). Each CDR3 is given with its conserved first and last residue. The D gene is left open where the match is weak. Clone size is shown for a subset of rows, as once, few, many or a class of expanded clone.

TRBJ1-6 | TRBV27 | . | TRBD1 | CASSRGDSPLHF | TGTGCCAGCAGCAGGGGGGATTCACCCCTCCACTTT
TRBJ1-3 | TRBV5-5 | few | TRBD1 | CASSPGTVSGNTIYF | TGTGCCAGCAGCCCAGGGACAGTCTCTGGAAACACCATATATTTT
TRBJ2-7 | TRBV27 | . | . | CASSEEGLAPDEQYF | TGTGCCAGCAGTGAAGAGGGGCTAGCGCCAGACGAGCAGTACTTC
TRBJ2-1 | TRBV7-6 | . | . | CASSLFRSSYNEQFF | TGTGCCAGCAGTCTTTTCCGTAGCTCCTACAATGAGCAGTTCTTC
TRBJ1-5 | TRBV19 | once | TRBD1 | CASRSTGDGNQPQHF | TGTGCCAGTAGGTCGACAGGGGATGGTAATCAGCCCCAGCATTTT
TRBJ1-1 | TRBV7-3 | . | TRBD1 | CASSFSGTGVRAFF | TGTGCCAGCAGCTTCTCCGGGACAGGGGTCAGAGCTTTCTTT
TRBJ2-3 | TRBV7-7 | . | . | CASSLAGPFTDTQYF | TGTGCCAGCAGCTTAGCGGGGCCGTTCACAGATACGCAGTATTTT
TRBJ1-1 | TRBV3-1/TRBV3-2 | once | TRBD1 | CASSLFRGRESTEAFF | TGTGCCAGCAGCCTTTTCAGGGGGCGGGAGAGCACTGAAGCTTTCTTT
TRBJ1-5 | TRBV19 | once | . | CASARQPGGNQPQHF | TGTGCCAGTGCCCGACAGCCTGGGGGCAATCAGCCCCAGCATTTT
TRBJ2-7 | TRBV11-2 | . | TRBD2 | CASKASGIYEQYF | TGTGCCAGCAAGGCTAGCGGGATCTACGAGCAGTACTTC
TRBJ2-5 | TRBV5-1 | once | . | CASSLLGVEETQYF | TGCGCCAGCAGCTTGTTAGGGGTAGAAGAGACCCAGTACTTC
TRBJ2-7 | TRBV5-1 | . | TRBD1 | CASSSGGGQGYYEQYF | TGCGCCAGCAGCTCCGGCGGGGGACAGGGATACTACGAGCAGTACTTC
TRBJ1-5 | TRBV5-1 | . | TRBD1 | CASSLAGQENQPQHF | TGCGCCAGCAGCTTGGCGGGACAGGAGAATCAGCCCCAGCATTTT
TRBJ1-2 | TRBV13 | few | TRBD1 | CASSPDTITGGSGYTF | TGTGCCAGCAGCCCGGATACTATTACAGGGGGCAGTGGCTACACCTTC
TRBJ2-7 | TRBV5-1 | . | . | CASSISVGGTYEQYF | TGCGCCAGCAGCATCTCAGTGGGGGGTACTTACGAGCAGTACTTC
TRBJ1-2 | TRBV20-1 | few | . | CSASVYYTF | TGCAGTGCTAGTGTTTACTACACCTTC
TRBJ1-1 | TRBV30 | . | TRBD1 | CAWSIPRVIPGQGSTEAFF | TGTGCCTGGAGTATCCCCCGGGTGATTCCAGGACAGGGAAGCACTGAAGCTTTCTTT
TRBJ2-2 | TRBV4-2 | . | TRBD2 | CASSQTGGSFTGELFF | TGTGCCAGCAGCCAAACCGGGGGGAGTTTCACCGGGGAGCTGTTTTTT
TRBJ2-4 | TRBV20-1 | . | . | CSALLREIQYF | TGCAGTGCTCTCCTCCGGGAGATACAGTACTTC
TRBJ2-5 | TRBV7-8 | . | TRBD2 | CASSFVWEGETQYF | TGTGCCAGCAGCTTCGTGTGGGAGGGGGAGACCCAGTACTTC
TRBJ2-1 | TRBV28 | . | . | CASSTQGGVLQFF | TGTGCCAGCAGTACGCAGGGGGGTGTGTTGCAGTTCTTC
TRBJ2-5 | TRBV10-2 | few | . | CASSQGAETQYF | TGCGCCAGCAGTCAGGGTGCGGAGACCCAGTACTTC
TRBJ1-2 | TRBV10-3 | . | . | CAIRKGEGGYTF | TGTGCCATCAGAAAAGGGGAGGGAGGCTACACCTTC
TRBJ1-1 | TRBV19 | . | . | CASRRGPLMNTEAFF | TGTGCCAGCCGGCGGGGGCCGCTCATGAACACTGAAGCTTTCTTT
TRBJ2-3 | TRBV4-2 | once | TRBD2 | CASSQATSGRTDTQYF | TGTGCCAGCAGCCAAGCGACTAGCGGGAGAACAGATACGCAGTATTTT
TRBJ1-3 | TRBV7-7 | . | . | CASSSGDVGAGNTIYF | TGTGCCAGCAGCTCAGGGGACGTCGGGGCGGGAAACACCATATATTTT
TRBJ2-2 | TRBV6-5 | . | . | CASIRGNTGELFF | TGTGCCAGCATTCGGGGGAACACCGGGGAGCTGTTTTTT
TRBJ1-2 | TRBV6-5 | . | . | CASSYSVGGVGYGYTF | TGTGCCAGCAGTTACTCGGTTGGGGGCGTCGGCTATGGCTACACCTTC
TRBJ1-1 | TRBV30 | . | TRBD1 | CAWRVLYRDSYTEAFF | TGTGCCTGGAGGGTCCTTTACCGGGACAGCTACACTGAAGCTTTCTTT
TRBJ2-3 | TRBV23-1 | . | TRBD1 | CASSLYYRGVTDTQYF | TGCGCCAGCAGTCTGTACTACAGGGGTGTTACAGATACGCAGTATTTT
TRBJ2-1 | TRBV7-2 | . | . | CASRSPSYNEQFF | TGTGCCAGCCGGTCTCCTTCCTACAATGAGCAGTTCTTC
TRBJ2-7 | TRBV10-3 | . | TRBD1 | CATLGGQANEQYF | TGTGCCACCCTCGGGGGACAGGCTAACGAGCAGTACTTC
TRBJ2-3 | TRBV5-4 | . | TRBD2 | CASSTGLAGGADTQYF | TGTGCCAGCAGCACAGGACTAGCGGGGGGCGCGGATACGCAGTATTTT
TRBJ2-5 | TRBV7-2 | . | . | CASSLVTRGETQYF | TGTGCCAGCAGCTTAGTTACCAGGGGAGAGACCCAGTACTTC
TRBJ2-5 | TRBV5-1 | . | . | CASSLATGEETQYF | TGCGCCAGCAGCTTGGCGACAGGTGAAGAGACCCAGTACTTC
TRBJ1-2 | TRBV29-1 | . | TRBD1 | CSVVLGGDGYTF | TGCAGCGTTGTGCTAGGGGGCGATGGCTACACCTTC
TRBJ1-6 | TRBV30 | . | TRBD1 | CAWNDRGQSPLHF | TGTGCCTGGAACGACAGGGGGCAATCACCCCTCCACTTT
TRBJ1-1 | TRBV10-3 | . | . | CAISDLPNTEAFF | TGTGCCATCAGTGATCTACCGAACACTGAAGCTTTCTTT
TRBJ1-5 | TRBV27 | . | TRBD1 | CASSSLGGQGSNQPQHF | TGTGCCAGCAGTTCCCTAGGGGGCCAAGGGAGCAATCAGCCCCAGCATTTT
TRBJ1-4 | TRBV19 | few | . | CASQDRTNEKLFF | TGTGCCAGTCAGGACAGAACCAATGAAAAACTGTTTTTT
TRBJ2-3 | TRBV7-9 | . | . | CASSLVSSTDTQYF | TGTGCCAGCAGCTTAGTGTCCTCCACAGATACGCAGTATTTT
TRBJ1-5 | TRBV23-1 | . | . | CASSQFHTYSNQPQHF | TGCGCCAGCAGTCAATTCCACACATATAGCAATCAGCCCCAGCATTTT
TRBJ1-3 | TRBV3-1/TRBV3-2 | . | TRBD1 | CASSLVQGAGNTIYF | TGTGCCAGCAGCCTCGTACAGGGGGCTGGAAACACCATATATTTT
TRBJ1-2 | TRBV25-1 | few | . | CASSEAGLYGYTF | TGTGCCAGCAGTGAGGCAGGGCTGTATGGCTACACCTTC
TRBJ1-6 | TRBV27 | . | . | CASSLTLGRGNSPLHF | TGTGCCAGCAGTTTAACACTCGGGAGAGGTAATTCACCCCTCCACTTT
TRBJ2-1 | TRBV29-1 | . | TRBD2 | CSVGGGPSNEQFF | TGCAGCGTGGGGGGGGGACCCAGCAATGAGCAGTTCTTC
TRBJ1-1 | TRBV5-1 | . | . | CASSLGQANTEAFF | TGCGCCAGCAGCTTGGGACAGGCCAACACTGAAGCTTTCTTT
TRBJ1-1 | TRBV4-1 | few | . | CASSLRGEAFF | TGCGCCAGCAGCCTCAGGGGTGAAGCTTTCTTT
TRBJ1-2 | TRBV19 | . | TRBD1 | CASSPDRVDYGYTF | TGTGCCAGTAGCCCGGACAGGGTAGACTATGGCTACACCTTC
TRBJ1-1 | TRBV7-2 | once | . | CASSLDRVGAFF | TGTGCCAGCAGCTTAGACAGGGTCGGGGCTTTCTTT
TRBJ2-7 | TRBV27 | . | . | CASNSVAATEGYEQYF | TGTGCCAGCAATTCGGTAGCGGCAACAGAGGGATACGAGCAGTACTTC
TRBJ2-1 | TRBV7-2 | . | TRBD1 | CASSSDRFNEQFF | TGTGCCAGCAGCTCGGACAGGTTCAATGAGCAGTTCTTC
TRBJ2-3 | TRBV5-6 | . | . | CASSLGRAGTDTQYF | TGTGCCAGCAGCTTGGGGCGGGCAGGCACAGATACGCAGTATTTT
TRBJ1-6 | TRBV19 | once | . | CASTRQGNNSPLHF | TGTGCCAGTACACGGCAGGGGAATAATTCACCCCTCCACTTT
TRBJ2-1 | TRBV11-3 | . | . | CASSPDPNGFDNEQFF | TGTGCCAGCAGCCCAGACCCAAACGGGTTCGACAATGAGCAGTTCTTC
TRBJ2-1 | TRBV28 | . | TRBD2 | CASSWTSGRVRQFF | TGTGCCAGCAGTTGGACTAGCGGGAGGGTTCGTCAGTTCTTC
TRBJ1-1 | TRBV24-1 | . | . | CATSHPTGYYTEAFF | TGTGCCACCAGTCACCCGACAGGCTACTACACTGAAGCTTTCTTT
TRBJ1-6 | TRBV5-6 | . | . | CASSLEGYSYNSPLHF | TGTGCCAGCAGCTTGGAGGGGTACTCCTATAATTCACCCCTCCACTTT
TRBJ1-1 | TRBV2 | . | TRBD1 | CASRRDRWDTEAFF | TGTGCCAGCAGGAGGGACAGGTGGGACACTGAAGCTTTCTTT